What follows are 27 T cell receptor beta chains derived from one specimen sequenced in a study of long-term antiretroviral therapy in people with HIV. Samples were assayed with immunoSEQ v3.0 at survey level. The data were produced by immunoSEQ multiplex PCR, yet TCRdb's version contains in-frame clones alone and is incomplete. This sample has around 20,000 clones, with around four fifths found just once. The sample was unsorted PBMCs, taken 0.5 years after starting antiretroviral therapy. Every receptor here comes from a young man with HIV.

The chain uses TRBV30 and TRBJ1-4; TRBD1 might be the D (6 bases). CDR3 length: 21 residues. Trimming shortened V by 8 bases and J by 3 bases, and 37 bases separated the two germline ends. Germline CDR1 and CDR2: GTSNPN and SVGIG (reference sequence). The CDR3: CALEGDPFHRDYRSANEKLFF. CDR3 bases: TGTGCCCTAGAAGGGGATCCTTTCCACAGGGACTATCGTTCGGCTAATGAAAAACTGTTTTTT.

The CDR3 region has the DNA TGTGCCAGCAGCTTGGGAGGGGGCGCCCGGCAGCCCCAGCATTTT. Encoded protein: CASSLGGGARQPQHF. This chain connects TRBV7-2 to TRBJ1-5, with 7 bases aligning to TRBD1. The length of the CDR3 is 15 residues. V trimming: 3 bases; J trimming: 7 bases; junction bases outside the gene matches: 9. Germline V gene sequence: CDR1 SGHTA, CDR2 FQGNSA.

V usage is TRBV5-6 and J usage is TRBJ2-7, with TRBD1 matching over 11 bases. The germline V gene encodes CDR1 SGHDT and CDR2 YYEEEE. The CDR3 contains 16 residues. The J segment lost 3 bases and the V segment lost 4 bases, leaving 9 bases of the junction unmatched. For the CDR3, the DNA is TGTGCCAGCAGCGGCGCCGGACAGGGGGCTTTCTACGAGCAGTACTTC. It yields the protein CASSGAGQGAFYEQYF. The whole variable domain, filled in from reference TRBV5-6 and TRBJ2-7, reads DAGVTQSPTHLIKTRGQQVTLRCSPKSGHDTVSWYQQALGQGPQFIFQYYEEEERQRGNFPDRFSGHQFPNYSSELNVNALLLGDSALYLCASSGAGQGAFYEQYFGPGTRLTVT.

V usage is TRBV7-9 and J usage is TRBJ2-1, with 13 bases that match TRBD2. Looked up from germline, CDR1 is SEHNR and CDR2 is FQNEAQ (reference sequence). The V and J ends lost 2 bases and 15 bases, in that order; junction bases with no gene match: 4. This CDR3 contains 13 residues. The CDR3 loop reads CASSLTSGGASFF. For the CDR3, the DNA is TGTGCCAGCAGCTTAACTAGCGGGGGGGCGTCGTTCTTC.

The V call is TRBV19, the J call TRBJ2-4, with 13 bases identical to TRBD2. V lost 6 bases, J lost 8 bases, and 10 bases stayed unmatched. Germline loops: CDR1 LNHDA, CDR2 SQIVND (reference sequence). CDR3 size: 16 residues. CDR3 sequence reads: CASRTGLAGAQDIQYF. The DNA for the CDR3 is TGTGCCAGTAGAACAGGACTAGCGGGAGCTCAAGACATTCAGTACTTC.

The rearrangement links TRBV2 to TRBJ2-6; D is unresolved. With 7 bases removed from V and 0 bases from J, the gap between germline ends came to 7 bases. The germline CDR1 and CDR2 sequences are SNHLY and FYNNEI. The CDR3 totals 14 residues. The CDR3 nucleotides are TGTGCCAGCAATCCTTACTCTGGGGCCAACGTCCTGACTTTC. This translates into CASNPYSGANVLTF.

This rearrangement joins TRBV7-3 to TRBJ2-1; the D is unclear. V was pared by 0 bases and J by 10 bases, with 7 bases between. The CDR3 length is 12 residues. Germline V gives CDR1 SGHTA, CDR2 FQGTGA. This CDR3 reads CASSLTGNEQFF. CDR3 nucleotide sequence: TGTGCCAGCAGCTTAACGGGGAACGAGCAGTTCTTC.

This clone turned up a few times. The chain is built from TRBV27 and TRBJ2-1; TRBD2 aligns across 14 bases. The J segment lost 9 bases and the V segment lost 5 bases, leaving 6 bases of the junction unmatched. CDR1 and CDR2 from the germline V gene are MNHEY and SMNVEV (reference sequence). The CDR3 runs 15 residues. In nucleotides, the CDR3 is TGTGCCAGCAGTCGGACTAGCGGGAGGTTAAGTGAGCAGTTCTTC. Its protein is CASSRTSGRLSEQFF.

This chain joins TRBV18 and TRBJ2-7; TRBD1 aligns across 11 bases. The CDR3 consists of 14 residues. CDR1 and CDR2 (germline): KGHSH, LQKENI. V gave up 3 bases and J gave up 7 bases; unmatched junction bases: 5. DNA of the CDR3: TGTGCCAGCTCACCCGGACAGGGGGCGGGGGAGCAGTACTTC. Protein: CASSPGQGAGEQYF. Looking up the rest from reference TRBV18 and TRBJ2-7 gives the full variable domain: NAGVMQNPRHLVRRRGQEARLRCSPMKGHSHVYWYRQLPEEGLKFMVYLQKENIIDESGMPKERFSAEFPKEGPSILRIQQVVRGDSAAYFCASSPGQGAGEQYFGPGTRLTVT.

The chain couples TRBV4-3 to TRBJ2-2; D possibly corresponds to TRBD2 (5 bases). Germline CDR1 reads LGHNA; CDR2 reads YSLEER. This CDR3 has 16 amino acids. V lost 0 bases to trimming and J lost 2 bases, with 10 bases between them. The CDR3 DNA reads TGCGCCAGCAGCCAAGAACCTCCGGGAAACACCGGGGAGCTGTTTTTT. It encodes CASSQEPPGNTGELFF.

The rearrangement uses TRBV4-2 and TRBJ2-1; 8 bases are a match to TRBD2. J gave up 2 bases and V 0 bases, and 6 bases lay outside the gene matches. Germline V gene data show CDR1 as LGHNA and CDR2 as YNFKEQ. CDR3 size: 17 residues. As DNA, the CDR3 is TGTGCCAGCAGCCAAGATTTTGGCGGGGGGACCTACAATGAGCAGTTCTTC. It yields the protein CASSQDFGGGTYNEQFF.

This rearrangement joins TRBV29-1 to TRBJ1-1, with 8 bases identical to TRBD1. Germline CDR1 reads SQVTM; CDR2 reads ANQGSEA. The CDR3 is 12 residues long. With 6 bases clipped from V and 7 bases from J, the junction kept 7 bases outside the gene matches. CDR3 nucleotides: TGCAGCGTAGACAGGGGATTGAGTGAAGCTTTCTTT. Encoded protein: CSVDRGLSEAFF.

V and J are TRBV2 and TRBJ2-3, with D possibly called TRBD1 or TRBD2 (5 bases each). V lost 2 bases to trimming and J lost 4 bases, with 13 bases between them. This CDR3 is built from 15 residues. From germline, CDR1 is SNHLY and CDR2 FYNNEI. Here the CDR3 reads CASSEIRVGADTQYF. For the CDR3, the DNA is TGTGCCAGCAGTGAAATCAGGGTGGGGGCAGATACGCAGTATTTT.

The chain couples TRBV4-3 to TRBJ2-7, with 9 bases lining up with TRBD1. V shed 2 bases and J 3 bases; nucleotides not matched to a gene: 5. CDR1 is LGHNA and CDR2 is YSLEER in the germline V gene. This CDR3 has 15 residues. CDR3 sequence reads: CASSQTGTGIYEQYF. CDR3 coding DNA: TGCGCCAGCAGCCAAACCGGGACAGGGATCTACGAGCAGTACTTC.

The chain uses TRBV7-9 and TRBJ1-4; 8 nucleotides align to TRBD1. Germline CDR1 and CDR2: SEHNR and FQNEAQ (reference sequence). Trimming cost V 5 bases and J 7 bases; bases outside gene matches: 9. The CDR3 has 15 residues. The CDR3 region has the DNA TGTGCCAGCAGCATCCGACAGGGGCGAGTTGAAAAACTGTTTTTT. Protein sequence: CASSIRQGRVEKLFF.

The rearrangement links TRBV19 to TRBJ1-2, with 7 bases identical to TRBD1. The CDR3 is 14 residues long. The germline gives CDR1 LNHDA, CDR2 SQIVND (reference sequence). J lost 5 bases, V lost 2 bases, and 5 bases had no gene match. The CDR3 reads CASSINRGEYGYTF. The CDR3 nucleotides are TGTGCCAGTAGTATAAACAGGGGAGAATATGGCTACACCTTC.

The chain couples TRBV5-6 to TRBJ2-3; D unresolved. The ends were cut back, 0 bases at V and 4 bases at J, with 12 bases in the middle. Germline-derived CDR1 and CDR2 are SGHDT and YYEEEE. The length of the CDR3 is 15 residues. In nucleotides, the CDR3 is TGTGCCAGCAGCTTGGCCGGACGGGTCGCAGATACGCAGTATTTT. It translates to CASSLAGRVADTQYF.

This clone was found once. CDR3 DNA sequence: TGCGCCAGCAGTTTTGACAGAGAGACCCAGTACTTC. Protein sequence: CASSFDRETQYF. The rearrangement joins TRBV5-1 to TRBJ2-5; tentative D call: TRBD1 (5 bases). V lost 5 bases and J lost 4, with 9 bases in between. Germline V CDR1 and CDR2: SGHRS, YFSETQ. The CDR3 contains 12 residues. The full variable domain, in which reference TRBV5-1 and TRBJ2-5 provide the parts outside the CDR3, is KAGVTQTPRYLIKTRGQQVTLSCSPISGHRSVSWYQQTPGQGLQFLFEYFSETQRNKGNFPGRFSGRQFSNSRSEMNVSTLELGDSALYLCASSFDRETQYFGPGTRLLVL.

The CDR3 sequence is CASSWGGAGNTEAFF. The CDR3 nucleotides read TGTGCCAGCAGTTGGGGAGGGGCGGGGAACACTGAAGCTTTCTTT. The chain couples TRBV2 to TRBJ1-1; D may be TRBD1 (5 bases). The CDR3 sequence is 15 residues long. V lost 5 bases to trimming and J lost 1 base, with 14 bases between them. The V gene's germline CDR1 is SNHLY and CDR2 FYNNEI. Drawing the rest from reference TRBV2 and TRBJ1-1, the complete variable domain is EPEVTQTPSHQVTQMGQEVILRCVPISNHLYFYWYRQILGQKVEFLVSFYNNEISEKSEIFDDQFSVERPDGSNFTLKIRSTKLEDSAMYFCASSWGGAGNTEAFFGQGTRLTVV.

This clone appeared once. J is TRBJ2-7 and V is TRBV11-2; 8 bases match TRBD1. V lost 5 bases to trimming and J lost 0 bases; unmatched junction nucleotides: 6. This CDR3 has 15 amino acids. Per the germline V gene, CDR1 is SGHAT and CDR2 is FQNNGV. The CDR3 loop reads CASSQTGATSYEQYF. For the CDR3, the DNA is TGTGCCAGCAGCCAGACAGGGGCGACCTCCTACGAGCAGTACTTC.

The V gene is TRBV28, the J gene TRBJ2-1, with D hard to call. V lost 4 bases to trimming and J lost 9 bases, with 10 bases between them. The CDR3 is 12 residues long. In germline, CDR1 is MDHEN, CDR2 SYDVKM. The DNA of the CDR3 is TGTGCCAGCAGTTCCCCCGTGGGTGAGCAGTTCTTC. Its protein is CASSSPVGEQFF.

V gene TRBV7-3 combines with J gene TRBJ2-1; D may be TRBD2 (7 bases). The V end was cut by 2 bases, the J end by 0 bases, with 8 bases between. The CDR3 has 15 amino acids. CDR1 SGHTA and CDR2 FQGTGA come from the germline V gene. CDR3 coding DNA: TGTGCCAGCAGCTTAGCGGGGGCCTCCTACAATGAGCAGTTCTTC. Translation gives CASSLAGASYNEQFF.

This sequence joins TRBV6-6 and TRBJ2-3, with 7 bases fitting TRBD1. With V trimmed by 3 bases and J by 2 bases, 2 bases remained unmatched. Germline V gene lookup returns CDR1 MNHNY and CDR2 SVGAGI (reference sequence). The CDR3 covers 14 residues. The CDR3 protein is CASSYTGDTDTQYF. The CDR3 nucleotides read TGTGCCAGCAGTTATACAGGGGACACAGATACGCAGTATTTT.

CDR3 nucleotide sequence: TGCGCCAGCAGCACCCTAGCGGGCAGCTCCTACAATGAGCAGTTCTTC. Its translation is CASSTLAGSSYNEQFF. V usage is TRBV4-1 and J usage is TRBJ2-1; 8 bases match TRBD2. The CDR3 consists of 16 residues. V gave up 5 bases and J gave up 0 bases; unmatched junction bases: 6. Germline loops: CDR1 MGHRA, CDR2 YSYEKL.

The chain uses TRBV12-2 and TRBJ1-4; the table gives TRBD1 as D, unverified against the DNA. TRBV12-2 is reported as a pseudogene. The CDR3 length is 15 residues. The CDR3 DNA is TGTGCAAGTCGCTTAGGTGACAGGGGTGCTGAAAAACTGTTTTTT. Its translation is CASRLGDRGAEKLFF.

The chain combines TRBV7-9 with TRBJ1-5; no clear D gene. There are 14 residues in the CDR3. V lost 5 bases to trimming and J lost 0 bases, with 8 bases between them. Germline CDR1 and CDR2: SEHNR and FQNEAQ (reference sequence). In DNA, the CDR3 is TGTGCCAGCAGCCACGACATTAGCAATCAGCCCCAGCATTTT. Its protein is CASSHDISNQPQHF.

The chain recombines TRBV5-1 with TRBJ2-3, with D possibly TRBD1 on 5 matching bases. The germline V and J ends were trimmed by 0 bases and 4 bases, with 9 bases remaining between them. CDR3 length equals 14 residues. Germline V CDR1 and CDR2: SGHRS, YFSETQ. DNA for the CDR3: TGCGCCAGCAGCTTGGTGGCAGGGTCAGATACGCAGTATTTT. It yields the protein CASSLVAGSDTQYF.